This T cell receptor (beta chain) is drawn from a study of shared clonotypes between healthy human individuals. This clone has only one observation. Its specificity is not known. Findings of the study overall: Tissues were not sampled, only blood, and their repertoires likely differ.

Free of recent acute infections or vaccinations, the donors were healthy HIV-negative adults. J lost 7 bases, V lost 3 bases, and 5 bases had no gene match. There are 13 residues in the CDR3. The V gene's germline CDR1 is KGHSH and CDR2 LQKENI. Assay: immunoSEQ multiplex PCR; the TCRdb copy retains only in-frame clones and omits some. The sample includes approximately 2.4 million clones, approximately 96% of them seen just once. The chain employs TRBV18 and TRBJ2-5, with TRBD1 matching over 7 bases. Sequenced: naive CD4+ T cells sorted from blood. Subset meaning: CD45RA+ positively selected. The clonotype comes from a man aged 18 to 30 in good health. The CDR3 here is CASSPADRRTQYF. CDR3 in DNA: TGTGCCAGCTCACCCGCGGACAGGAGGACCCAGTACTTC.